This T cell receptor (beta chain) was sequenced in a study of neurological immune-mediated disorders. Over 180 million TCR-beta sequences (from 15-18 subjects) were yielded by each sequencing run. TCRdb fed the 5' RACE reads into MiXCR, producing one record per CDR3 protein. The sample gives tens of thousands of distinct CDR3 sequences, 10% of which show up once; about 5.4% is in the top ten. This clonotype was seen ten or more times. This CDR3 has 15 residues. Per germline, CDR1 SGHTA and CDR2 FQGNSA. V dropped 5 bases and J dropped 4; count of bases not matched to a gene: 3. The TCR comes from a man aged 70 or older with HTLV-1-associated myelopathy (HAM/TSP). The chain employs TRBV7-2 and TRBJ2-2; 11 positions match TRBD2. The specimen sequenced was PBMCs. CDR3 nucleotides: TGTGCCAGCAGCCTTAGCGGGAGGGTCACCGGGGAGCTGTTTTTT. This translates into CASSLSGRVTGELFF.